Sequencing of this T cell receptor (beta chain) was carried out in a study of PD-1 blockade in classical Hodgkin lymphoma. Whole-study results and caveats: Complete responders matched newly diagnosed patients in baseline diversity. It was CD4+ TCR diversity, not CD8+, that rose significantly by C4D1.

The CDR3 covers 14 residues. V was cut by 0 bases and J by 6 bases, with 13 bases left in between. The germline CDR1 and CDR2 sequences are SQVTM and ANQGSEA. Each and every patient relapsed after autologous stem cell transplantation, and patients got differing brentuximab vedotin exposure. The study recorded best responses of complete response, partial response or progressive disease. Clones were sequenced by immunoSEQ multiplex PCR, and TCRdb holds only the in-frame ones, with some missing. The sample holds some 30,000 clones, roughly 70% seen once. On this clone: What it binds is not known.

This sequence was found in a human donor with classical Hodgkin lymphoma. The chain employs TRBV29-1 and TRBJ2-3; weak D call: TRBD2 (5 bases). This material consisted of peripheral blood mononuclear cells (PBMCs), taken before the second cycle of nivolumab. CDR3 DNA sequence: TGCAGCGTTGAAGATACCGGGGAAGGGGATACGCAGTATTTT. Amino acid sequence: CSVEDTGEGDTQYF.